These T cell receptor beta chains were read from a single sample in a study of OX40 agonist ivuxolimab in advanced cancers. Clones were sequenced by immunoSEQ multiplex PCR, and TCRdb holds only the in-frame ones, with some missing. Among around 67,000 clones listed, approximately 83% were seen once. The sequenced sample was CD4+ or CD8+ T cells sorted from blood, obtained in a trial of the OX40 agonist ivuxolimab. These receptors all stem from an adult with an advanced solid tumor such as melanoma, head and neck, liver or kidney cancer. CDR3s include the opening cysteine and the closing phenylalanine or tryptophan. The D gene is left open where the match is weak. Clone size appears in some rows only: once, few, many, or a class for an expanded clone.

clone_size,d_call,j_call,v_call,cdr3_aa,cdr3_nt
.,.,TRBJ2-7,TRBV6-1,CASSEGVYEQYF,TGTGCCAGCAGTGAAGGGGTCTACGAGCAGTACTTC
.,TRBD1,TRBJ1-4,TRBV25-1,CASSSAGTGGEKLFF,TGTGCCAGCAGTTCAGCCGGGACAGGGGGCGAAAAACTGTTTTTT
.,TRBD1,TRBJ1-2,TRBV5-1,CASSLEGQGFGYTF,TGCGCCAGCAGCTTGGAGGGACAGGGTTTCGGCTACACCTTC
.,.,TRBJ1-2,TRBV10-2,CASKSGRTYGYTF,TGCGCCAGCAAGTCTGGACGGACCTATGGCTACACCTTC
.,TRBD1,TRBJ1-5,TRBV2,CASSRDRGLSNQPQHF,TGTGCCAGCAGCCGGGACAGGGGGCTTAGCAATCAGCCCCAGCATTTT
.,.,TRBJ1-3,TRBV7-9,CASSLGVDAGSGNTIYF,TGTGCCAGCAGCTTAGGGGTGGACGCAGGATCTGGAAACACCATATATTTT
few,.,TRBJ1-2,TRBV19,CASSILGANYGYTF,TGTGCCAGTAGTATCTTGGGGGCTAACTATGGCTACACCTTC
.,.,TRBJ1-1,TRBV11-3,CASSRGGDNTEAFF,TGTGCCAGCAGCCGAGGGGGGGATAACACTGAAGCTTTCTTT
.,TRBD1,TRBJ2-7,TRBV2,CASSFAGKGAKKYEQYF,TGTGCCAGCTCTTTCGCCGGTAAGGGGGCAAAAAAATACGAGCAGTACTTC
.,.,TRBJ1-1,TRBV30,CAWSGPFRLMNTEAFF,TGTGCCTGGTCGGGACCCTTCCGACTAATGAACACTGAAGCTTTCTTT
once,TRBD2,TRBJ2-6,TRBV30,CAWSWGGSSGANVLTF,TGTGCCTGGAGTTGGGGGGGGTCCTCTGGGGCCAACGTCCTGACTTTC
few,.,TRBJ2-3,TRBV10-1,CASSESVRDTQYF,TGCGCCAGCAGTGAGTCGGTGCGGGATACGCAGTATTTT
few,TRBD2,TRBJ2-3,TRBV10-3,CAIAGTTGGPFGTDTQYF,TGTGCCATCGCGGGAACTACGGGGGGGCCATTTGGCACAGATACGCAGTATTTT
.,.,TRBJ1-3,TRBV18,CASSRAISGNTIYF,TGTGCCAGCTCGCGCGCCATCTCTGGAAACACCATATATTTT
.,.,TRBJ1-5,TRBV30,CAWSPETGRSNQPQHF,TGTGCCTGGAGTCCGGAGACGGGCCGGAGCAATCAGCCCCAGCATTTT
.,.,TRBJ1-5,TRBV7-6,CASSLGGGSNQPQHF,TGTGCCAGCAGCTTAGGGGGGGGGAGCAATCAGCCCCAGCATTTT
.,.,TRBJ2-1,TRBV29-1,CSGVSSYNEQFF,TGCAGCGGGGTCAGCTCCTACAATGAGCAGTTCTTC
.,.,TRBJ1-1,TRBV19,CASSIPGDNLKRAFF,TGTGCCAGTAGTATCCCAGGAGACAATCTCAAGAGAGCTTTCTTT
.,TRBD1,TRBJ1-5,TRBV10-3,CAISDRTGGIGQPQHF,TGTGCCATCAGTGACCGGACAGGGGGAATAGGTCAGCCCCAGCATTTT
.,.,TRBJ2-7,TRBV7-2,CASSLQGFGEQYF,TGTGCCAGCAGCCTTCAGGGCTTCGGCGAGCAGTACTTC
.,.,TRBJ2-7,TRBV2,CASSLFRTYEQYF,TGTGCCAGCAGTCTGTTCCGGACCTACGAGCAGTACTTC
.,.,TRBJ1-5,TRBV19,CASRPLQGRGNQPQHF,TGTGCCAGTAGGCCCCTACAGGGACGAGGAAATCAGCCCCAGCATTTT
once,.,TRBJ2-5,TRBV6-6,CASIKTRSGQETQYF,TGTGCCAGCATTAAGACTAGATCTGGTCAAGAGACCCAGTACTTC
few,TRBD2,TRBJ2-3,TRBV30,CAWSDGRMNTQYF,TGTGCCTGGAGTGACGGGAGGATGAATACGCAGTATTTT
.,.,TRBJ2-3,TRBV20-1,CSASTTDTQYF,TGCAGTGCTAGTACGACAGATACGCAGTATTTT
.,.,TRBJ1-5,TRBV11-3,CASSPPGVLLNNQPQHF,TGTGCCAGCAGTCCCCCAGGGGTTCTATTAAACAATCAGCCCCAGCATTTT
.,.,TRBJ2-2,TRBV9,CASSVAVNTGELFF,TGTGCCAGCAGCGTAGCCGTTAACACCGGGGAGCTGTTTTTT
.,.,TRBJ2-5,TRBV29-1,CSAGGRLQETQYF,TGCAGCGCCGGGGGACGCCTCCAAGAGACCCAGTACTTC
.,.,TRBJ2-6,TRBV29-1,CSVVVGPGANVLTF,TGCAGCGTTGTCGTGGGCCCTGGGGCCAACGTCCTGACTTTC
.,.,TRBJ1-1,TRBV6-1,CASTDAFF,TGTGCCAGCACGGATGCTTTCTTT
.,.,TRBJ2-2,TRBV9,CASSPGWSVDTGELFF,TGTGCCAGCAGCCCTGGGTGGTCCGTCGACACCGGGGAGCTGTTTTTT
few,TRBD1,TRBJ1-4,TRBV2,CARSVGTGGTNEKLFF,TGTGCCAGAAGTGTGGGGACAGGGGGAACTAATGAAAAACTGTTTTTT
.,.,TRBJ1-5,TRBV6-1,CASSGRLSNQPQHF,TGTGCCAGCAGTGGGCGTCTGAGCAATCAGCCCCAGCATTTT
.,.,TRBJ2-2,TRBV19,CASKPGLLNTGELFF,TGTGCCAGTAAACCGGGACTCTTGAACACCGGGGAGCTGTTTTTT
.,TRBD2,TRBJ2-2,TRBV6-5,CASSYSAGANTGELFF,TGTGCCAGCAGTTACTCTGCGGGAGCGAACACCGGGGAGCTGTTTTTT
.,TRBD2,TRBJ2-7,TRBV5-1,CASSLASGNYEQYF,TGCGCCAGCAGCTTGGCTAGCGGGAACTACGAGCAGTACTTC
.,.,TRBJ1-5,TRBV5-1,CAPKSRGGINHWKGGNSNQPQHF,TGCGCCCCCAAATCTCGGGGAGGGATTAATCACTGGAAGGGGGGGAATAGCAATCAGCCCCAGCATTTT
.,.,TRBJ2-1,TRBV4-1,CASSPPTVRANEQFF,TGCGCCAGCAGCCCGCCAACTGTGAGGGCCAATGAGCAGTTCTTC
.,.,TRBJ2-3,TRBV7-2,CASSSLPDTQYF,TGTGCCAGCAGCTCACTACCAGATACGCAGTATTTT
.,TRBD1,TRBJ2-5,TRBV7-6,CASSQGQGGIGETQYF,TGTGCCAGCAGCCAGGGACAGGGAGGGATAGGGGAGACCCAGTACTTC
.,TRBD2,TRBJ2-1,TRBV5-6,CASNIWAGGPIDEQFF,TGTGCCAGCAATATTTGGGCGGGAGGGCCTATAGATGAGCAGTTCTTC
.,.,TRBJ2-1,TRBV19,CASSITAGFGEQFF,TGTGCCAGTAGTATAACTGCCGGGTTTGGTGAGCAGTTCTTC
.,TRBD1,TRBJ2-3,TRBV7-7,CASSLGGQGDTQYF,TGTGCCAGCAGCTTAGGGGGACAGGGAGATACGCAGTATTTT
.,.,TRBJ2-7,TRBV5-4,CASSLGVSYEQYF,TGTGCCAGCAGCTTGGGAGTGAGCTACGAGCAGTACTTC
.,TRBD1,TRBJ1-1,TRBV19,CARGQGRIHTEAFF,TGTGCCAGGGGACAGGGAAGGATACACACTGAAGCTTTCTTT
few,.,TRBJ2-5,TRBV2,CASSEQQLQETQYF,TGTGCCAGCAGTGAACAACAGCTCCAAGAGACCCAGTACTTC
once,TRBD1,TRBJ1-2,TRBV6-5,CASSYSRQGGIYGYTF,TGTGCCAGCAGTTACTCGCGACAGGGCGGGATCTATGGCTACACCTTC
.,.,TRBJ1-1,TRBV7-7,CASSLRQNTEAFF,TGTGCCAGCAGCTTAAGGCAGAACACTGAAGCTTTCTTT
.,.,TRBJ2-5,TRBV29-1,CSGKRGGQGETQYF,TGCAGCGGAAAGCGGGGGGGACAGGGGGAGACCCAGTACTTC
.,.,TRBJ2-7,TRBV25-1,CASIPAAASSYEQYF,TGTGCCAGCATCCCGGCGGCAGCCAGTTCCTACGAGCAGTACTTC
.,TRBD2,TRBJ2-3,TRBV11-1,CASSRGLADTQYF,TGTGCCAGCAGCCGAGGACTAGCAGATACGCAGTATTTT
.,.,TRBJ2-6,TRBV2,CASSVLGPTSGANVLTF,TGTGCCAGCTCTGTTTTAGGACCGACCTCTGGGGCCAACGTCCTGACTTTC
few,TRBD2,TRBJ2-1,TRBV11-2,CASSLVAGGTYNEQFF,TGTGCCAGCAGCTTGGTAGCGGGGGGTACCTACAATGAGCAGTTCTTC
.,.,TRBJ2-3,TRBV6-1,CASRGFPESTDTQYF,TGTGCCAGCAGAGGGTTTCCAGAGAGCACAGATACGCAGTATTTT